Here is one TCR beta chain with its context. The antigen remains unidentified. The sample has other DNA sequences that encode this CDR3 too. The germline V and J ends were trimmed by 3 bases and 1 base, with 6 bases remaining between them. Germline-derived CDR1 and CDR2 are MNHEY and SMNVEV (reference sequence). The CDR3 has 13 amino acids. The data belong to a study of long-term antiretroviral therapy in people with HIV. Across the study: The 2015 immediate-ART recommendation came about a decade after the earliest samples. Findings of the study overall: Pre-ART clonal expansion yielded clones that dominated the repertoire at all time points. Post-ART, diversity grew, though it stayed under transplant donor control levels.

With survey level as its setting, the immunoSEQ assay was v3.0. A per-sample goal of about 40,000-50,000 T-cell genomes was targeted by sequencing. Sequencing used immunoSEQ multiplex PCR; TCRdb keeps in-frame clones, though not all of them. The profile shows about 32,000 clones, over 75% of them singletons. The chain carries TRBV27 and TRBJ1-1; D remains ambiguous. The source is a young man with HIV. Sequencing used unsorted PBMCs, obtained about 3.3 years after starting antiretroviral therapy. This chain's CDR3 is CASSLSANTEAFF. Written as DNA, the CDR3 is TGTGCCAGCAGTTTGTCGGCGAACACTGAAGCTTTCTTT.